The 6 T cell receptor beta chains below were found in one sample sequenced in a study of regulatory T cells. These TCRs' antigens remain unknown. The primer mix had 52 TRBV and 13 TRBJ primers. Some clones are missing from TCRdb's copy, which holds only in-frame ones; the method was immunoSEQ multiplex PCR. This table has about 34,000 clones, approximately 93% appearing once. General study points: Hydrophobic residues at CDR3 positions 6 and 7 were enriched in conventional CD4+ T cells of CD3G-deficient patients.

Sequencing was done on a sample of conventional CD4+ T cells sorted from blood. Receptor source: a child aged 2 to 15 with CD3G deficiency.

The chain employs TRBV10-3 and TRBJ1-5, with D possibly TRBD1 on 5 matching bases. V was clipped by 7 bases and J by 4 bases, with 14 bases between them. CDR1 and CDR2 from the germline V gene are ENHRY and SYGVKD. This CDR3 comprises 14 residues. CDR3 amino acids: CAIKGPFLNQPQHF. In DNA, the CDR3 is TGTGCCATCAAGGGGCCCTTTCTAAATCAGCCCCAGCATTTT.

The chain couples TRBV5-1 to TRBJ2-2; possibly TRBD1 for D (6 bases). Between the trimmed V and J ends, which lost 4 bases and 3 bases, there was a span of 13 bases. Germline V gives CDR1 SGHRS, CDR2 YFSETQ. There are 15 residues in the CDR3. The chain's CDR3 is CASSPRDTHTGELFF. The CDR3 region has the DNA TGCGCCAGCAGCCCCCGGGACACCCACACCGGGGAGCTGTTTTTT.

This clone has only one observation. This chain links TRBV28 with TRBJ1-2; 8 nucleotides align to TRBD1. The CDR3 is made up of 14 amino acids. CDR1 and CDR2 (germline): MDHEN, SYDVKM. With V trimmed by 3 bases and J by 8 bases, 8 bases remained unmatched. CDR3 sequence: CASSFADRVVGYTF. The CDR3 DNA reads TGTGCCAGCAGTTTCGCGGACAGGGTTGTAGGCTACACCTTC.

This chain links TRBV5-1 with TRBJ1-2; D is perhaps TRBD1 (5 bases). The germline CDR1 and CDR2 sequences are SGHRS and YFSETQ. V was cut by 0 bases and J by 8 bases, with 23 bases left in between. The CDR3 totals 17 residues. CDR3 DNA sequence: TGCGCCAGCAGCTTGGGACCTAGGGCGGGGGATCGTCGGGGCTACACCTTC. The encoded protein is CASSLGPRAGDRRGYTF.

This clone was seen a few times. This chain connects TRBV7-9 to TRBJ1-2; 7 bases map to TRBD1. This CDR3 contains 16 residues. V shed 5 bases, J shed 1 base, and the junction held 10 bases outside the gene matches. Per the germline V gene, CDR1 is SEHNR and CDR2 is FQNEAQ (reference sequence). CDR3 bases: TGTGCCAGCAGCGGACAGGCGGGACGCCTTAACTATGGCTACACCTTC. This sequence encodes CASSGQAGRLNYGYTF.

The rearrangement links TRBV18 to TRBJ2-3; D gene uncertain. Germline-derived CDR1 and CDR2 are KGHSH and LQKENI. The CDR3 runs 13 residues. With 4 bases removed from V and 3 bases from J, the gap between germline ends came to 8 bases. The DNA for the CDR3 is TGTGCCAGCTCACGTCAGCAGACAGATACGCAGTATTTT. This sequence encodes CASSRQQTDTQYF.